The 7 T cell receptor beta chains below come from one sample, sequenced in a study of cytomegalovirus exposure and HLA in healthy donors (dated by TCRdb to about 2017). The method behind the library was the immunoSEQ multiplex PCR assay. Drawn from immuneACCESS, this table holds only the in-frame rearrangements with V and J called that TCRdb kept. Clones are partly lost; checked studies trace under half to an unresolved V gene and leave the rest unexplained. The sample table records about 140,000 clones; roughly 90% of these occur just once. The ten largest clones represent less than 3.5% of the sample. The sequencing sample was made of PBMCs. The receptor source for this set is a man younger than 30 in good health and CMV-seronegative.

The sample holds one count of this clone. The chain employs TRBV7-2 and TRBJ2-2, with 8 bases identical to TRBD2. V dropped 5 bases and J dropped 0; count of bases not matched to a gene: 5. From germline, CDR1 is SGHTA and CDR2 FQGNSA. This CDR3 is built from 16 residues. The CDR3 sequence is CASSPRGGPNTGELFF. Here the CDR3 DNA reads TGTGCCAGCAGCCCCCGGGGGGGCCCGAACACCGGGGAGCTGTTTTTT.

V usage is TRBV20-1 and J usage is TRBJ2-7; D gene uncertain. The CDR3 has 11 residues. V lost 4 bases, J lost 4 bases, and 8 bases lay in between. Germline assignment: CDR1 DFQATT and CDR2 SNEGSKA (reference sequence). This CDR3 reads CSAIHGYEQYF. The DNA for the CDR3 is TGCAGTGCTATTCACGGTTACGAGCAGTACTTC.

V and J are TRBV11-2 and TRBJ2-1; D may be TRBD2 (6 bases). Germline V gene data show CDR1 as SGHAT and CDR2 as FQNNGV. The CDR3 totals 15 residues. V lost 7 bases and J 0 bases, leaving 13 bases between the germline ends. This CDR3 is CASTRDLSSYNEQFF. CDR3 sequence (DNA): TGTGCCAGCACCAGGGACTTGAGCTCCTACAATGAGCAGTTCTTC.

The chain has TRBV6-5 and TRBJ2-1; D may be TRBD2 (6 bases). Deletions cut 7 bases from V and 15 bases from J, with 22 bases between. This CDR3 region has 13 residues. Germline CDR1 MNHEY, CDR2 SVGAGI. The CDR3 here is CASNRGSWGKLFF. The CDR3, as DNA: TGTGCCAGCAACCGGGGGTCGTGGGGGAAATTGTTCTTC.

At least ten counts were recorded for this clone. The chain joins TRBV2 to TRBJ2-3, with no clear D. Trimming left V 3 bases short and J 1 base short, with 8 bases between. CDR1 and CDR2 (germline): SNHLY, FYNNEI. The CDR3 consists of 14 residues. CDR3 DNA: TGTGCCAGCAGTGACCCCAGCGGCACAGATACGCAGTATTTT. Translating it yields CASSDPSGTDTQYF.

This clone was seen only once. The chain is built from TRBV6-5 and TRBJ2-7, with TRBD1 matching over 7 bases. The V gene end was trimmed by 4 bases and the J gene end by 1 base; junction bases not matched to a gene: 7. This CDR3 is 15 amino acids long. The germline V gene encodes CDR1 MNHEY and CDR2 SVGAGI. The CDR3 DNA reads TGTGCCAGCAGTTCCCGACAGGGTGAATCCTACGAGCAGTACTTC. Protein product: CASSSRQGESYEQYF.

CDR3 loop: CASGKWLAGGDEQFF. The CDR3 coding sequence is TGTGCTAGTGGTAAATGGCTAGCGGGGGGGGATGAGCAGTTCTTC. V is TRBV12-5 and J is TRBJ2-1, with 12 bases lining up with TRBD2. The V and J ends lost 5 bases and 8 bases, in that order; junction bases with no gene match: 7. Germline CDR1 reads LGHNT; CDR2 reads FRNRAP. CDR3 length: 15 amino acids.